This T cell receptor beta chain emerged from a study of T-cell memory formation after mild COVID-19. TCRdb reprocessed the 5' RACE reads with MiXCR, giving one entry per CDR3 protein. The sample records approximately 300,000 distinct CDR3 sequences, 15% to 20% being singletons. Study-wide findings and caveats: Among contracting clones, CD4+ were mainly CM/EM and CD8+ enriched in EMRA.

This clonotype occurred a few times. Its antigen is currently unknown. The CDR3 is 14 amino acids. V was cut by 2 bases and J by 2 bases, with 8 bases left in between. Germline values: CDR1 ENHRY, CDR2 SYGVKD. Specimen: PBMCs or a T cell subset sorted from them (not recorded which). The sequence came from a young man who had mild COVID-19 (a few samples of this study predate the infection). Cell type and time point are not known. V is TRBV10-3 and J is TRBJ2-3; D is possibly TRBD1 (6 bases). The CDR3 region is CAISEGGLTDTQYF. In DNA, the CDR3 is TGTGCCATCAGTGAGGGGGGCCTCACAGATACGCAGTATTTT.